The 23 T cell receptor beta chains below come from one sample, sequenced in a study of shared clonotypes between healthy human individuals. Profiling relied on immunoSEQ multiplex PCR, and the TCRdb table lists in-frame clones only, not all of them. This table holds about 2.3 million clones, 90% to 95% found once. The sequenced material came from naive CD4+ T cells from PBMCs. Noted subset: CD45RA+ positively selected. The receptors derive from a man aged 18 to 30 in good health. Some clones in this sample may be carry-over from other donors' samples.

The chain employs TRBV2 and TRBJ2-7; maybe TRBD1 (5 bases). Germline lookup yields CDR1 SNHLY and CDR2 FYNNEI. There are 14 residues in the CDR3. V was trimmed by 7 bases and J by 2 bases, leaving 15 bases between them. The CDR3 is CASKTELLTYEQYF. CDR3 DNA: TGTGCCAGCAAGACAGAACTACTCACCTACGAGCAGTACTTC.

The chain combines TRBV9 with TRBJ2-3; D perhaps matches TRBD2 (5 bases). This CDR3 contains 14 residues. Trimming removed 5 bases from V and 1 base from J, with 11 bases in between. Germline V gene data show CDR1 as SGDLS and CDR2 as YYNGEE. CDR3 sequence: CASRASPGTDTQYF. CDR3 sequence (DNA): TGTGCCAGCAGGGCTAGCCCGGGCACAGATACGCAGTATTTT.

The chain uses TRBV5-8 and TRBJ2-5; TRBD2 aligns across 8 bases. The trim removed 5 bases at V and 5 bases at J, leaving 11 bases unmatched. The germline V gene encodes CDR1 SGHTS and CDR2 YDEGEE. The CDR3 has 15 residues. CDR3 protein: CASSYTGTSLETQYF. The CDR3 bases are TGTGCCAGCAGTTATACCGGGACTAGTCTGGAGACCCAGTACTTC.

The rearrangement links TRBV5-1 to TRBJ2-7, with D maybe TRBD2 (8 bases). The CDR3 length is 15 residues. Trimming cost V 7 bases and J 2 bases, with 19 bases left between them. Germline CDR1 SGHRS, CDR2 YFSETQ. For the CDR3, the DNA is TGCGCCAGCTGTCGGGAGGGGGCGTCTCCCTACGAGCAGTACTTC. Translated, it gives CASCREGASPYEQYF.

This clone was recorded once. The rearrangement uses TRBV6-5 and TRBJ2-7, with 15 bases matching TRBD2. Germline CDR1 MNHEY, CDR2 SVGAGI. J was trimmed by 6 bases and V by 4 bases; bases with no gene match: 4. CDR3 length equals 15 residues. CDR3 sequence reads: CASSSRTSGRGEQYF. CDR3 sequence (DNA): TGTGCCAGCAGTTCCAGGACTAGCGGGAGGGGCGAGCAGTACTTC.

The chain has TRBV2 and TRBJ2-5; 7 bases align to TRBD1. The DNA end lines up better with TRBJ2-7; the J call may be wrong. Germline V gene lookup returns CDR1 SNHLY and CDR2 FYNNEI. The CDR3 has 13 residues. The chain's CDR3 is CASSSGGRYEQYF. CDR3 in DNA: TGTGCCAGCAGCTCAGGGGGTAGGTACGAGCAGTACTTC.

The chain employs TRBV2 and TRBJ1-4; no clear D. There are 13 residues in the CDR3. The V end was cut by 8 bases, the J end by 4 bases, with 11 bases between. Looked up from germline, CDR1 is SNHLY and CDR2 is FYNNEI. The CDR3 loop reads CASSREFNEKLFF. The CDR3 bases are TGTGCCAGCTCTCGAGAATTTAATGAAAAACTGTTTTTT.

This clone was seen only a few times. Other DNA sequences from this sample encode an identical CDR3 as well. The rearrangement uses TRBV2 and TRBJ1-5; tentative D call: TRBD1 (6 bases). V lost 7 bases, J lost 2 bases, and 6 bases lay in between. CDR1 is SNHLY, CDR2 FYNNEI, per germline. This CDR3 spans 12 amino acids. In DNA form, the CDR3 reads TGTGCCAGCAACAGGGGCAATCAGCCCCAGCATTTT. Translating it yields CASNRGNQPQHF.

The rearrangement uses TRBV7-9 and TRBJ2-5; 8 nucleotides align to TRBD1. J was trimmed by 7 bases and V by 1 base; bases with no gene match: 8. Germline CDR1 SEHNR, CDR2 FQNEAQ (reference sequence). The CDR3 length is 15 residues. In nucleotides, the CDR3 is TGTGCCAGCAGCTTAGGTTCCCGACAGGGGAGGACCCAGTACTTC. It encodes CASSLGSRQGRTQYF.

CDR3 sequence (DNA): TGTGCCAGTAGTATTAGGGGACAAGACCAGCCCCAGCATTTT. Protein: CASSIRGQDQPQHF. This chain connects TRBV19 to TRBJ1-5, with D perhaps matching TRBD1 (6 bases). V lost 3 bases to trimming and J lost 7 bases, with 13 bases between them. Germline values: CDR1 LNHDA, CDR2 SQIVND (reference sequence). This CDR3 region has 14 residues.

The chain couples TRBV7-9 to TRBJ2-5, with 7 nucleotides matching TRBD1. Unmatched junction bases numbered 8, after V lost 1 base and J lost 0 bases. Germline V lookup: CDR1 SEHNR, CDR2 FQNEAQ (reference sequence). The length of the CDR3 is 17 residues. The CDR3 DNA is TGTGCCAGCAGCTTAGGCTTGGTCGGGACAGACCAAGAGACCCAGTACTTC. It specifies CASSLGLVGTDQETQYF.

The V and J genes are TRBV7-3 and TRBJ2-3; TRBD2 matches 8 bases. Trimming cost V 3 bases and J 4 bases; bases outside gene matches: 3. Germline V CDR1 and CDR2: SGHTA, FQGTGA. CDR3 length equals 14 residues. The CDR3 sequence: CASSLASGSDTQYF. CDR3 nucleotide sequence: TGTGCCAGCAGCTTGGCTAGCGGGTCAGATACGCAGTATTTT.

A remark on this clone: This CDR3 is also generated by other DNA sequences in the sample. This rearrangement joins TRBV5-1 to TRBJ2-2; 10 bases agree with TRBD2. The V gene's germline CDR1 is SGHRS and CDR2 YFSETQ. Unmatched junction bases numbered 3, after V lost 0 bases and J lost 4 bases. This CDR3 comprises 16 residues. In nucleotides, the CDR3 is TGCGCCAGCAGCTTGGTGCCTAGCGGGAGCACCGGGGAGCTGTTTTTT. Protein sequence: CASSLVPSGSTGELFF.

Worth noting for this clone: One junction end disagrees with the germline gene, perhaps due to a read error. The rearrangement uses TRBV28 and TRBJ1-1; maybe TRBD1 (5 bases). The CDR3 runs to 11 residues. In germline, CDR1 is MDHEN, CDR2 SYDVKM. The CDR3 coding sequence is TGCGCGTGGGGACCGAACACTGAAGCTTTCTTT. Amino acids: CAWGPNTEAFF.

The gene calls are TRBV10-3 and TRBJ2-7; perhaps TRBD2 as D (6 bases). There are 12 residues in the CDR3. The V end lost 5 bases, the J end lost 3 bases, and 8 bases lay between the germline ends. Per the germline V gene, CDR1 is ENHRY and CDR2 is SYGVKD. The CDR3 loop reads CAISTDYYEQYF. CDR3 DNA sequence: TGTGCCATCAGTACGGACTACTACGAGCAGTACTTC.

The sample holds one count of this clone. The V gene is TRBV11-3, the J gene TRBJ2-7, with TRBD1 identical over 9 bases. The germline V gene encodes CDR1 SGHNT and CDR2 YENEEA. V gave up 5 bases and J gave up 7 bases; unmatched junction bases: 9. This CDR3 comprises 14 residues. CDR3 nucleotide sequence: TGTGCCAGCAGCCTGGGACAGGGAAGGAGGGAGCAGTACTTC. Translated, it gives CASSLGQGRREQYF.

The J gene is TRBJ1-2, the V gene TRBV30; no definite D call. Trimming stripped 0 bases from V and 7 bases from J, with 15 bases between. The CDR3 contains 14 residues. CDR1 GTSNPN and CDR2 SVGIG come from the germline V gene (reference sequence). As DNA, the CDR3 is TGTGCCTGGAGTGTACCTACCTGGGGAGTTGGCTACACCTTC. Protein sequence: CAWSVPTWGVGYTF.

The gene calls are TRBV18 and TRBJ2-5; the D call may be TRBD1 or TRBD2 (5 bases each). V dropped 0 bases and J dropped 5 bases, with 10 bases sitting between them. Germline CDR1 and CDR2: KGHSH and LQKENI. This CDR3 has 14 amino acids. The CDR3 loop is CASSPPGVSETQYF. DNA of the CDR3: TGTGCCAGCTCACCACCGGGGGTTAGTGAGACCCAGTACTTC.

J is TRBJ2-7 and V is TRBV18; D is undetermined. The V gene lost 5 bases and the J gene lost 3 bases, with 14 bases spanning the gap. Looked up from germline, CDR1 is KGHSH and CDR2 is LQKENI. The CDR3 has 14 amino acids. CDR3 DNA: TGTGCCAGCTCATTTGATAGGTCCTACTACGAGCAGTACTTC. It codes for CASSFDRSYYEQYF.

The V gene is TRBV11-2, the J gene TRBJ1-1; no firm D call. The ends were cut back, 4 bases at V and 1 base at J, with 13 bases in the middle. This CDR3 is 15 amino acids long. The V gene's germline CDR1 is SGHAT and CDR2 FQNNGV. The chain's CDR3 is CASSYLALANTEAFF. The CDR3 DNA follows: TGTGCCAGCAGCTACCTCGCTCTCGCGAACACTGAAGCTTTCTTT.

The chain is built from TRBV18 and TRBJ2-7, with TRBD1 matching over 9 bases. The CDR3 spans 14 residues. J lost 4 bases, V lost 2 bases, and 3 bases had no gene match. Germline V CDR1 and CDR2: KGHSH, LQKENI. The CDR3 loop reads CASSPTGGPYEQYF. In nucleotides, the CDR3 is TGTGCCAGCTCACCAACAGGGGGCCCGTACGAGCAGTACTTC.

This chain joins TRBV9 and TRBJ2-3; the match to TRBD2 covers 10 bases. Germline V gene data show CDR1 as SGDLS and CDR2 as YYNGEE. This CDR3 contains 16 residues. The V gene end was trimmed by 4 bases and the J gene end by 1 base; junction bases not matched to a gene: 6. CDR3 amino acids: CASSRDLAGGTDTQYF. In nucleotides, the CDR3 is TGTGCCAGCAGCCGGGACCTAGCGGGGGGCACAGATACGCAGTATTTT. Full variable domain (remainder filled in from reference TRBV9 and TRBJ2-3): DSGVTQTPKHLITATGQRVTLRCSPRSGDLSVYWYQQSLDQGLQFLIQYYNGEERAKGNILERFSAQQFPDLHSELNLSSLELGDSALYFCASSRDLAGGTDTQYFGPGTRLTVL.

This chain uses TRBV28 with TRBJ1-2; D is unclear. CDR3 length: 12 amino acids. Germline V lookup: CDR1 MDHEN, CDR2 SYDVKM. Trimming took 7 bases from V and 7 from J, leaving 13 bases between them. CDR3 DNA: TGTGCCAGCACCGCGAGGTTCGGTGGCTACACCTTC. Encoded protein: CASTARFGGYTF.